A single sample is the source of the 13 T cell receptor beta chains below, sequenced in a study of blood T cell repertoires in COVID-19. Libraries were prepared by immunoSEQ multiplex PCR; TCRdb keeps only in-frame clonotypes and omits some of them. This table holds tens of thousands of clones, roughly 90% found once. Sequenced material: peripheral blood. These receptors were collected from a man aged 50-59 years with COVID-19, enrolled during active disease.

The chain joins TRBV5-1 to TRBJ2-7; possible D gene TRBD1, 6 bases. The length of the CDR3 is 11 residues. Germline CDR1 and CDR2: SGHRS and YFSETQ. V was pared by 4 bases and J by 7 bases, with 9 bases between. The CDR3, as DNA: TGCGCCAGCAGCCTGGACAGAGAGCAGTACTTC. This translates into CASSLDREQYF. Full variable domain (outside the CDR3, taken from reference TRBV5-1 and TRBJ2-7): KAGVTQTPRYLIKTRGQQVTLSCSPISGHRSVSWYQQTPGQGLQFLFEYFSETQRNKGNFPGRFSGRQFSNSRSEMNVSTLELGDSALYLCASSLDREQYFGPGTRLTVT.

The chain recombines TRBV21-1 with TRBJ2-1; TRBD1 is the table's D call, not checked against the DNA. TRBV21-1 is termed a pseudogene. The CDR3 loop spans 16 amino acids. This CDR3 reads CASSKVRGRNDNEQFF. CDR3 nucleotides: TGTGCCAGCAGCAAAGTAAGGGGGCGGAATGACAATGAGCAGTTCTTC.

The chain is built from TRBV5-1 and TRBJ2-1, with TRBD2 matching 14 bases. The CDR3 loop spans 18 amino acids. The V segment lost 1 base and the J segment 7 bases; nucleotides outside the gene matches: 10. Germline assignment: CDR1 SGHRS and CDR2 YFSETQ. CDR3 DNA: TGCGCCAGCAGCTTGTCAGGACTAGCGGGGGGTTTGCTGAATGAGCAGTTCTTC. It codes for CASSLSGLAGGLLNEQFF. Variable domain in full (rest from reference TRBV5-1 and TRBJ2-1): KAGVTQTPRYLIKTRGQQVTLSCSPISGHRSVSWYQQTPGQGLQFLFEYFSETQRNKGNFPGRFSGRQFSNSRSEMNVSTLELGDSALYLCASSLSGLAGGLLNEQFFGPGTRLTVL.

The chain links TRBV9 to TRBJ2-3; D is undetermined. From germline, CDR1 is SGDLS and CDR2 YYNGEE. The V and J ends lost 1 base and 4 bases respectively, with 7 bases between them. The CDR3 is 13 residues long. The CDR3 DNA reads TGTGCCAGCAGCGTATTAGCACCAGATACGCAGTATTTT. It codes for CASSVLAPDTQYF. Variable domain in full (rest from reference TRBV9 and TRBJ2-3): DSGVTQTPKHLITATGQRVTLRCSPRSGDLSVYWYQQSLDQGLQFLIQYYNGEERAKGNILERFSAQQFPDLHSELNLSSLELGDSALYFCASSVLAPDTQYFGPGTRLTVL.

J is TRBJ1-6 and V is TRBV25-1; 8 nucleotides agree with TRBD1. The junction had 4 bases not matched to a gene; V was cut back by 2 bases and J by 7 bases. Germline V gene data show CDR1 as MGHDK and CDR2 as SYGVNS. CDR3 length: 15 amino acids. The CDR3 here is CASSEQGARNSPLHF. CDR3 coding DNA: TGTGCCAGCAGTGAACAGGGGGCTAGGAATTCACCCCTCCACTTT.

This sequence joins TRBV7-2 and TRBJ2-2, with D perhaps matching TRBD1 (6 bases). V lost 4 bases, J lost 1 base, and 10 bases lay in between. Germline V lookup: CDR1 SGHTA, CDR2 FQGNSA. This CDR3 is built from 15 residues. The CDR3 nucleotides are TGTGCCAGCAGCTCGTGGACAGTGAACACCGGGGAGCTGTTTTTT. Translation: CASSSWTVNTGELFF.

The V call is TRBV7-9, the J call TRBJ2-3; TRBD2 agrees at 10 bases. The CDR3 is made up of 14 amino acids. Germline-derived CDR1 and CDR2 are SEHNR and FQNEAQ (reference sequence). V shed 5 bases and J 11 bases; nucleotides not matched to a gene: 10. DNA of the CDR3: TGTGCCAGCAGCCCTAGGACTAGCGGACAGCGGCAGTATTTT. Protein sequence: CASSPRTSGQRQYF.

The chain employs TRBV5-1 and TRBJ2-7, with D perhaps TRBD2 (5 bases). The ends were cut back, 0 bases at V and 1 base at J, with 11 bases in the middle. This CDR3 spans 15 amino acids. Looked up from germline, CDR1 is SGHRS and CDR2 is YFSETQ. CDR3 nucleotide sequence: TGCGCCAGCAGCTTGGTTAGGGAGAAATCCTACGAGCAGTACTTC. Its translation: CASSLVREKSYEQYF.

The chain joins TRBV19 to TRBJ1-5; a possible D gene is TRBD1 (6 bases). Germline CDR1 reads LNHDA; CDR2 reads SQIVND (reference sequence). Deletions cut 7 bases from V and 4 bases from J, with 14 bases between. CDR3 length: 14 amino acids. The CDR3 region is CASTKTDRNQPQHF. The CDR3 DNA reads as TGTGCCAGTACTAAGACCGACAGGAATCAGCCCCAGCATTTT.

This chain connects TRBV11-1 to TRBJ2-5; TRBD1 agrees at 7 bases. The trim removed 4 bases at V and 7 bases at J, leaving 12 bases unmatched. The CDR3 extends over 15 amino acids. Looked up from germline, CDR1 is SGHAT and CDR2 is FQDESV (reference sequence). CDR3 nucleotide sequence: TGTGCCAGCAGCTCGTCCAGGGGGAGTTTAGGGACCCAGTACTTC. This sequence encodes CASSSSRGSLGTQYF. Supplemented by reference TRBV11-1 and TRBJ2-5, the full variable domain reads EAEVAQSPRYKITEKSQAVAFWCDPISGHATLYWYRQILGQGPELLVQFQDESVVDDSQLPKDRFSAERLKGVDSTLKIQPAELGDSAMYLCASSSSRGSLGTQYFGPGTRLLVL.

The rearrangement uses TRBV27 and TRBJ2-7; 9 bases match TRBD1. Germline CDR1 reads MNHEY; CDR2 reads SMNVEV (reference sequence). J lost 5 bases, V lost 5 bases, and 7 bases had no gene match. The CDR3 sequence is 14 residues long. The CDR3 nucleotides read TGTGCCAGCAGTACCCTTACAGGGGGCGACGAGCAGTACTTC. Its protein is CASSTLTGGDEQYF.

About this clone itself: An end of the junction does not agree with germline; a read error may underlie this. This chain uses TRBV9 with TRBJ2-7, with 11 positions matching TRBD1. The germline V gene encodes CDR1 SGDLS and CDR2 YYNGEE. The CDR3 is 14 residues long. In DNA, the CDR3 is TGTGCCAGCAGCGATGGACAGGGGGCGAATCTCCCTCTCTTC. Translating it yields CASSDGQGANLPLF. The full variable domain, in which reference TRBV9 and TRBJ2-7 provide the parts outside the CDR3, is DSGVTQTPKHLITATGQRVTLRCSPRSGDLSVYWYQQSLDQGLQFLIQYYNGEERAKGNILERFSAQQFPDLHSELNLSSLELGDSALYFCASSDGQGANLPLFGPGTRLTVT.

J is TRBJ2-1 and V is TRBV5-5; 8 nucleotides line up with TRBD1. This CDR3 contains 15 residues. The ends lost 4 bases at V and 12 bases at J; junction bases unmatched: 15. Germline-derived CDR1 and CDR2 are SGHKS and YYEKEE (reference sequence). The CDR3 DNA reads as TGTGCCAGCAGCCCCTCGACAGGGGTAGGCTACCCGCAGTTCTTC. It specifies CASSPSTGVGYPQFF.